A single T cell receptor beta chain is shown here with its context. The CDR3 has 15 amino acids. Trimming took 3 bases from V and 1 from J; bases not matched to a gene: 5. The germline V gene encodes CDR1 LGHNA and CDR2 YSLEER. Via MiXCR, TCRdb re-called the RT-PCR reads, giving one row per CDR3 protein. The repertoire holds approximately 720,000 distinct CDR3 sequences, with about 14% as singletons. V and J are TRBV4-3 and TRBJ2-7, with 8 positions matching TRBD2. Sequencing was done on a sample of memory CD4+ T cells from blood. The TCR originated in a female donor in good health, serving as a healthy control. The CDR3 loop is CASSHWGLESYEQYF. CDR3 in DNA: TGCGCCAGCAGCCACTGGGGACTAGAATCCTACGAGCAGTACTTC.